This entry lists 17 T cell receptor beta chains sequenced from one sample in a study of T cell changes during pregnancy in multiple sclerosis. The assay was immunoSEQ multiplex PCR, and TCRdb's table has in-frame clones only and misses some. The sample yields just under 80,000 clones, 80% to 95% seen once. The sample here was peripheral blood, taken in the second trimester of pregnancy. The source of these receptors is a female donor in good health, enrolled as a control in a pregnancy study.

CDR3 coding DNA: TGTGCCTGGAACAAGGGAGAGGGAAGCGTAGCGCAGTATTTT. It is translated as CAWNKGEGSVAQYF. V and J are TRBV30 and TRBJ2-3; weak D call: TRBD2 (5 bases). CDR1 and CDR2 (germline): GTSNPN, SVGIG (reference sequence). V was cut by 4 bases and J by 10 bases, with 21 bases left in between. The CDR3 spans 14 residues.

This rearrangement joins TRBV5-6 to TRBJ1-1, with 10 bases lining up with TRBD1. Germline V gene lookup returns CDR1 SGHDT and CDR2 YYEEEE. There are 16 residues in the CDR3. V gave up 3 bases and J gave up 4 bases; unmatched junction bases: 9. The CDR3 sequence: CASSWDRGSLTTEAFF. CDR3 DNA sequence: TGTGCCAGCAGCTGGGACAGGGGCAGCCTGACCACTGAAGCTTTCTTT.

The gene calls are TRBV10-1 and TRBJ2-7, with D unresolved. The V end lost 5 bases, the J end lost 4 bases, and 15 bases lay between the germline ends. The CDR3 contains 14 residues. The germline CDR1 and CDR2 sequences are WNHNN and SYGVQD (reference sequence). CDR3 region: CASSRRVARYEQYF. DNA for the CDR3: TGCGCCAGCAGTCGCCGGGTCGCACGTTACGAGCAGTACTTC.

The chain couples TRBV5-4 to TRBJ2-7, with D possibly TRBD1 on 6 matching bases. This CDR3 has 13 residues. In germline, CDR1 is SGHNT, CDR2 YYREEE (reference sequence). V lost 2 bases and J lost 2, with 8 bases in between. CDR3 nucleotide sequence: TGTGCCAGCAGCTTCTCAGGGGCCTACGAGCAGTACTTC. Translating it yields CASSFSGAYEQYF.

In this sample, this clone turned up a few times. The chain recombines TRBV19 with TRBJ1-1; TRBD1 matches 9 bases. CDR1 LNHDA and CDR2 SQIVND come from the germline V gene (reference sequence). V lost 7 bases, J lost 5 bases, and 14 bases stayed unmatched. This CDR3 has 16 residues. The CDR3 nucleotides read TGTGCCAGTATCATTTCCCCGGGACAGGGAAGAACTGAAGCTTTCTTT. Protein: CASIISPGQGRTEAFF.

The chain employs TRBV6-5 and TRBJ1-5; 9 bases line up with TRBD1. In germline, CDR1 is MNHEY, CDR2 SVGAGI. V shed 4 bases and J 1 base; nucleotides not matched to a gene: 5. This CDR3 has 16 residues. CDR3 DNA: TGTGCCAGCAGTTCAACAGGGGGCAGCAGCAATCAGCCCCAGCATTTT. Amino acids: CASSSTGGSSNQPQHF.

The chain joins TRBV5-1 to TRBJ2-2, with 9 bases identical to TRBD1. J was trimmed by 4 bases and V by 1 base; bases with no gene match: 2. The CDR3 is made up of 15 amino acids. Germline V gene lookup returns CDR1 SGHRS and CDR2 YFSETQ. In nucleotides, the CDR3 is TGCGCCAGCAGCTTGTCACAGGGGGCCACCGGGGAGCTGTTTTTT. Translating gives CASSLSQGATGELFF. Looking up the rest from reference TRBV5-1 and TRBJ2-2 gives the full variable domain: KAGVTQTPRYLIKTRGQQVTLSCSPISGHRSVSWYQQTPGQGLQFLFEYFSETQRNKGNFPGRFSGRQFSNSRSEMNVSTLELGDSALYLCASSLSQGATGELFFGEGSRLTVL.

V is TRBV19 and J is TRBJ1-2; 7 bases align to TRBD1. There are 17 residues in the CDR3. Germline V gives CDR1 LNHDA, CDR2 SQIVND (reference sequence). Losses at the gene ends were 4 bases for V and 7 bases for J; bases not matched to a gene: 18. Here the CDR3 reads CASSTSPATGVGSGYTF. In nucleotides, the CDR3 is TGTGCCAGTAGTACCTCCCCGGCCACAGGGGTCGGGAGTGGCTACACCTTC. The full variable domain, its missing parts supplied by reference TRBV19 and TRBJ1-2, is DGGITQSPKYLFRKEGQNVTLSCEQNLNHDAMYWYRQDPGQGLRLIYYSQIVNDFQKGDIAEGYSVSREKKESFPLTVTSAQKNPTAFYLCASSTSPATGVGSGYTFGSGTRLTVV.

The chain is built from TRBV11-2 and TRBJ2-3, with D possibly being TRBD2 (5 bases). The CDR3 spans 13 residues. Trimming stripped 4 bases from V and 5 bases from J, with 10 bases between. Germline V gives CDR1 SGHAT, CDR2 FQNNGV. CDR3 residues: CASSSSGGDTQYF. Written as DNA, the CDR3 is TGTGCCAGCAGCTCAAGCGGAGGAGATACGCAGTATTTT.

The V gene is TRBV11-3, the J gene TRBJ2-7, with 7 bases that match TRBD2. The V gene end was trimmed by 6 bases and the J gene end by 7 bases; junction bases not matched to a gene: 15. There are 15 residues in the CDR3. From germline, CDR1 is SGHNT and CDR2 YENEEA. The CDR3 DNA reads TGTGCCAGCAGGCTAGAGGGAGGGCCTCCGGGGGAGCAGTACTTC. This codes for CASRLEGGPPGEQYF. Full variable domain (remainder filled in from reference TRBV11-3 and TRBJ2-7): EAGVVQSPRYKIIEKKQPVAFWCNPISGHNTLYWYLQNLGQGPELLIRYENEEAVDDSQLPKDRFSAERLKGVDSTLKIQPAELGDSAVYLCASRLEGGPPGEQYFGPGTRLTVT.

This chain uses TRBV10-2 with TRBJ2-5; 10 positions agree with TRBD2. V dropped 8 bases and J dropped 2; count of bases not matched to a gene: 5. There are 14 residues in the CDR3. The germline CDR1 and CDR2 sequences are WSHSY and SAAADI. In DNA, the CDR3 is TGCGCCAGCCGGTTAGCGGGGGGTCAAGAGACCCAGTACTTC. Encoded protein: CASRLAGGQETQYF.

The chain links TRBV19 to TRBJ2-3, with TRBD1 as a possible D gene (6 bases). V gave up 2 bases and J gave up 3 bases, with 9 bases separating them. In germline, CDR1 is LNHDA, CDR2 SQIVND (reference sequence). The CDR3 contains 14 residues. CDR3 residues: CASSITQGTDTQYF. The CDR3 bases are TGTGCCAGTAGTATAACGCAGGGGACAGATACGCAGTATTTT.

The chain has TRBV10-1 and TRBJ2-1, with TRBD2 matching 9 bases. This CDR3 spans 18 amino acids. Unmatched junction bases numbered 8, after V lost 2 bases and J lost 0 bases. Per germline, CDR1 WNHNN and CDR2 SYGVQD (reference sequence). The CDR3 DNA reads TGCGCCAGCAGTGAGGTTAGCGGGGGATCACGCTCCTACAATGAGCAGTTCTTC. This codes for CASSEVSGGSRSYNEQFF.

The chain uses TRBV9 and TRBJ2-7, with D possibly being TRBD2 (6 bases). V lost 8 bases to trimming and J lost 7 bases, with 25 bases between them. Germline V gene lookup returns CDR1 SGDLS and CDR2 YYNGEE. The CDR3 has 15 amino acids. The CDR3 DNA reads TGTGCCAGTAATACTGCCGGGACTCCCAATGGAGAGCAGTACTTC. This gives the protein CASNTAGTPNGEQYF.

V usage is TRBV7-2 and J usage is TRBJ1-2, with D tentatively TRBD1 (5 bases). This CDR3 has 14 amino acids. Germline CDR1 SGHTA, CDR2 FQGNSA. The V end was cut by 3 bases, the J end by 6 bases, with 14 bases between. The CDR3 loop is CASSFWGVENGYTF. CDR3 DNA: TGTGCCAGCAGCTTTTGGGGGGTTGAGAATGGCTACACCTTC.

The V call is TRBV6-5, the J call TRBJ2-7; 10 bases match TRBD1. V lost 2 bases to trimming and J lost 4 bases; unmatched junction nucleotides: 5. Germline lookup yields CDR1 MNHEY and CDR2 SVGAGI. The CDR3 totals 15 residues. The CDR3 reads CASSYGTGAVYEQYF. The CDR3 nucleotides read TGTGCCAGCAGTTACGGGACAGGGGCTGTTTACGAGCAGTACTTC.

The chain recombines TRBV6-5 with TRBJ2-7, with no clear D. Trimming removed 0 bases from V and 1 base from J, with 13 bases in between. This CDR3 has 16 amino acids. Per germline, CDR1 MNHEY and CDR2 SVGAGI. CDR3 amino acids: CASSYSIRLISYEQYF. For the CDR3, the DNA is TGTGCCAGCAGTTACTCGATCAGGTTGATTTCCTACGAGCAGTACTTC.